The 12 T cell receptor beta chains given below trace back to one sample, sequenced in a study of CD8 T cells in ankylosing spondylitis. Study-wide results and caveats: It appeared that ankylosing spondylitis blood was characterized by a TCR beta motif of fewer than 10 highly homologous variants.

Their antigens are not known. TCRdb independently ran MiXCR on the 5' RACE reads; one entry per CDR3 protein. The table lists about 450,000 distinct CDR3 sequences, 25% to 30% of them singletons, with approximately 1% in the top ten. Sequenced material: blood, either unsorted or a sorted T cell fraction (not recorded which). The source of these receptors is a male donor with ankylosing spondylitis.

This clonotype came up many times. This rearrangement joins TRBV10-3 to TRBJ2-1; the match to TRBD2 covers 11 bases. V trimming: 11 bases; J trimming: 10 bases; junction bases outside the gene matches: 13. The CDR3 sequence is 14 residues long. Germline V gene lookup returns CDR1 ENHRY and CDR2 SYGVKD. CDR3: CAVTLLAGEGEQFF. CDR3 bases: TGTGCCGTAACCCTACTAGCGGGAGAGGGCGAGCAGTTCTTC.

This clonotype was picked up a small number of times. The rearrangement joins TRBV29-1 to TRBJ2-1; maybe TRBD1 (6 bases). The CDR3 contains 14 residues. The V end was cut by 0 bases, the J end by 16 bases, with 22 bases between. CDR1 SQVTM and CDR2 ANQGSEA come from the germline V gene. In DNA, the CDR3 is TGCAGCGTTGAAGATTCGGGGACGGGACATTTAAGATTCTTC. Protein product: CSVEDSGTGHLRFF.

This sequence joins TRBV6-6 and TRBJ2-2, with D maybe TRBD2 (5 bases). Germline V gives CDR1 MNHNY, CDR2 SVGAGI (reference sequence). The CDR3 runs 13 residues. The V gene lost 5 bases and the J gene lost 7 bases, with 11 bases spanning the gap. The CDR3 is CASSTTTIGELFF. CDR3 DNA: TGTGCCAGCAGTACGACTACGATCGGGGAGCTGTTTTTT.

The rearrangement joins TRBV3-1 to TRBJ1-1, with unresolved D. The CDR3 spans 15 residues. V lost 2 bases to trimming and J lost 1 base, with 11 bases between them. Germline lookup yields CDR1 LGHDT and CDR2 YNNKEL (reference sequence). CDR3 sequence reads: CASSQSETRNTEAFF. The CDR3 DNA reads as TGTGCCAGCAGCCAATCGGAGACAAGGAACACTGAAGCTTTCTTT.

The chain couples TRBV7-2 to TRBJ1-2; D is undetermined. The CDR3 totals 14 residues. V lost 1 base to trimming and J lost 7 bases, with 13 bases between them. The germline V gene encodes CDR1 SGHTA and CDR2 FQGNSA. CDR3 sequence (DNA): TGTGCCAGCAGCTTAGATCCGGGTTCAGGTGGCTACACCTTC. Amino acid sequence: CASSLDPGSGGYTF.

V gene TRBV7-8 combines with J gene TRBJ1-5, with D possibly matching TRBD1 (6 bases). The CDR3 consists of 14 residues. CDR1 is SGHVS, CDR2 FQNEAQ, per germline. V gave up 2 bases and J gave up 7 bases, with 12 bases separating them. The CDR3 DNA follows: TGTGCCAGCAGCTTATTTACCCAGGGGCAGCCCCAGCATTTT. Translating it yields CASSLFTQGQPQHF. Supplemented by reference TRBV7-8 and TRBJ1-5, the full variable domain reads GAGVSQSPRYKVAKRGQDVALRCDPISGHVSLFWYQQALGQGPEFLTYFQNEAQLDKSGLPSDRFFAERPEGSVSTLKIQRTQQEDSAVYLCASSLFTQGQPQHFGDGTRLSIL.

Only a few counts were recorded for this clonotype. The CDR3 DNA is TGCGCCAGCAGCTTGACAGGGCGGCGGAACACCGGGGAGCTGTTTTTT. Encoded protein: CASSLTGRRNTGELFF. The chain uses TRBV5-1 and TRBJ2-2; D is perhaps TRBD1 (6 bases). V was pared by 1 base and J by 1 base, with 11 bases between. The CDR3 extends over 16 amino acids. Germline V gene sequence: CDR1 SGHRS, CDR2 YFSETQ.

J is TRBJ1-2 and V is TRBV4-1; D is undetermined. The CDR3 extends over 16 amino acids. The germline V gene has CDR1 MGHRA and CDR2 YSYEKL. Trimming removed 0 bases from V and 0 bases from J, with 11 bases in between. CDR3 coding DNA: TGCGCCAGCAGCCAAGATCGGCGGGTAGCTAACTATGGCTACACCTTC. The encoded protein is CASSQDRRVANYGYTF.

This clonotype has only a few counts. V and J are TRBV2 and TRBJ2-2, with D unclear. V dropped 5 bases and J dropped 0 bases, with 7 bases sitting between them. This CDR3 region has 14 residues. Germline lookup yields CDR1 SNHLY and CDR2 FYNNEI. DNA of the CDR3: TGTGCCAGCAGTACCCTATCGAACACCGGGGAGCTGTTTTTT. Protein sequence: CASSTLSNTGELFF.

This clonotype was seen more than once but under ten times. The chain carries TRBV10-3 and TRBJ2-3, with 7 nucleotides matching TRBD2. This CDR3 spans 15 amino acids. Germline assignment: CDR1 ENHRY and CDR2 SYGVKD. The trim removed 10 bases at V and 4 bases at J, leaving 14 bases unmatched. This CDR3 is CATKGALARADTQYF. DNA of the CDR3: TGTGCCACCAAAGGGGCACTAGCGAGAGCAGATACGCAGTATTTT.

The chain couples TRBV7-8 to TRBJ1-4; D is possibly TRBD1 (5 bases). The V end lost 1 base, the J end lost 8 bases, and 14 bases lay between the germline ends. The CDR3 contains 15 residues. Germline values: CDR1 SGHVS, CDR2 FQNEAQ. CDR3 bases: TGTGCCAGCAGCTTAGTGGGGGGTATCGGCGAAAAACTGTTTTTT. Translated, it gives CASSLVGGIGEKLFF.

The chain is built from TRBV18 and TRBJ1-4; TRBD1 matches at 7 bases. The CDR3 is 16 amino acids. Germline V gene lookup returns CDR1 KGHSH and CDR2 LQKENI. V lost 3 bases, J lost 4 bases, and 8 bases stayed unmatched. The CDR3 is CASSPLRDRSNEKLFF. In DNA, the CDR3 is TGTGCCAGCTCACCTTTACGGGACAGAAGTAATGAAAAACTGTTTTTT.